The 23 T cell receptor beta chains presented below share a single source sample, sequenced in a study of cytomegalovirus exposure and HLA in healthy donors. The method was immunoSEQ multiplex PCR; TCRdb's version includes in-frame clones alone and lacks a portion of them. The top ten clones hold approximately 3% of a sample with around 250,000 clones, about 90% of them seen once. The sequencing input was PBMCs. Receptor source: a woman aged 25-40 years in good health and CMV-seronegative.

The rearrangement joins TRBV27 to TRBJ2-3, with 7 bases lining up with TRBD1. The CDR3 sequence is 14 residues long. J lost 5 bases, V lost 6 bases, and 8 bases had no gene match. Germline V CDR1 and CDR2: MNHEY, SMNVEV (reference sequence). The CDR3 DNA follows: TGTGCCAGCAGGATGAGGGGGCCAGGAGATACGCAGTATTTT. This sequence encodes CASRMRGPGDTQYF.

The chain combines TRBV15 with TRBJ2-1; weak D call: TRBD1 (6 bases). Trimming took 0 bases from V and 5 from J, leaving 11 bases between them. CDR3 length equals 15 residues. Germline loops: CDR1 LNHNV, CDR2 YYDKDF (reference sequence). CDR3: CATSRDQGFNNEQFF. CDR3 DNA: TGTGCCACCAGCAGAGATCAGGGGTTCAACAATGAGCAGTTCTTC.

The rearrangement uses TRBV20-1 and TRBJ2-7; D perhaps matches TRBD1 (6 bases). The V gene lost 4 bases and the J gene lost 6 bases, with 10 bases spanning the gap. CDR1 and CDR2 from the germline V gene are DFQATT and SNEGSKA (reference sequence). CDR3 size: 11 residues. CDR3 sequence (DNA): TGCAGTGCTAACAGAGGGGGCGAGCAGTACTTC. Protein sequence: CSANRGGEQYF.

The chain joins TRBV6-1 to TRBJ2-5; 8 nucleotides align to TRBD1. CDR3 length equals 14 residues. Germline assignment: CDR1 MNHNS and CDR2 SASEGT. V dropped 5 bases and J dropped 1; count of bases not matched to a gene: 3. The CDR3 reads CASSWTGLQETQYF. For the CDR3, the DNA is TGTGCCAGCAGTTGGACAGGGCTCCAAGAGACCCAGTACTTC.

This clone was seen only once. J is TRBJ2-3 and V is TRBV5-3, with 7 positions matching TRBD2. TRBV5-3 counts as an open reading frame of uncertain function. There are 20 residues in the CDR3. With V trimmed by 7 bases and J by 0 bases, 23 bases remained unmatched. The CDR3 nucleotides are TGTGCCAGATCCCATCCAGTCGTCGGGCGAGCGGGGCCAAGCACAGATACGCAGTATTTT. Protein sequence: CARSHPVVGRAGPSTDTQYF.

The count of this clone is one. The rearrangement joins TRBV28 to TRBJ1-4; 7 positions agree with TRBD1. This CDR3 has 12 amino acids. The V and J ends lost 6 bases and 6 bases, in that order; junction bases with no gene match: 1. Germline lookup yields CDR1 MDHEN and CDR2 SYDVKM. CDR3 in amino acids: CASRTGYEKLFF. The CDR3 bases are TGTGCCAGCAGGACAGGGTATGAAAAACTGTTTTTT. Variable domain in full (rest from reference TRBV28 and TRBJ1-4): DVKVTQSSRYLVKRTGEKVFLECVQDMDHENMFWYRQDPGLGLRLIYFSYDVKMKEKGDIPEGYSVSREKKERFSLILESASTNQTSMYLCASRTGYEKLFFGSGTQLSVL.

J is TRBJ2-5 and V is TRBV18; the D call may be TRBD1 or TRBD2 (5 bases each). The V and J ends lost 6 bases and 5 bases respectively, with 16 bases between them. CDR1 is KGHSH and CDR2 is LQKENI in the germline V gene. CDR3 length: 14 amino acids. In DNA, the CDR3 is TGTGCCAGCTCCCCGGGACCCCCACCGGAGACCCAGTACTTC. Amino acid sequence: CASSPGPPPETQYF.

CDR3 loop: CSAARGDNEQFF. Here the CDR3 DNA reads TGCAGCGCAGCTAGGGGAGACAATGAGCAGTTCTTC. The rearrangement uses TRBV29-1 and TRBJ2-1, with D perhaps assigned TRBD1 or TRBD2 (5 bases each). This CDR3 is 12 amino acids long. From germline, CDR1 is SQVTM and CDR2 ANQGSEA. V was trimmed by 7 bases and J by 5 bases, leaving 12 bases between them.

This clone was detected only a few times. V is TRBV4-3 and J is TRBJ1-2; 10 bases map to TRBD1. V dropped 4 bases and J dropped 0; count of bases not matched to a gene: 2. The germline gives CDR1 LGHNA, CDR2 YSLEER. The CDR3 is 15 residues long. The CDR3 sequence: CASSRDRGANYGYTF. DNA of the CDR3: TGCGCCAGCAGCCGGGACAGGGGAGCTAACTATGGCTACACCTTC.

V gene TRBV4-3 combines with J gene TRBJ2-1, with TRBD2 matching 11 bases. The CDR3 loop spans 15 amino acids. V was clipped by 2 bases and J by 13 bases; unmatched bases: 10. In germline, CDR1 is LGHNA, CDR2 YSLEER. The CDR3 DNA is TGCGCCAGCAGCCAACCTGGACTAGCGGGCGGCTTACAGTTCTTC. This sequence encodes CASSQPGLAGGLQFF.

The chain couples TRBV9 to TRBJ2-1; D remains unclear. The V gene lost 0 bases and the J gene lost 1 base, with 20 bases spanning the gap. The CDR3 is 19 residues long. Per germline, CDR1 SGDLS and CDR2 YYNGEE. For the CDR3, the DNA is TGTGCCAGCAGCGTAGAAGGTCGGGTCCTCGGAAGGTCCTACAATGAGCAGTTCTTC. Residues: CASSVEGRVLGRSYNEQFF.

V gene TRBV5-5 combines with J gene TRBJ2-2; tentatively, D is TRBD1 (6 bases). Per the germline V gene, CDR1 is SGHKS and CDR2 is YYEKEE (reference sequence). The V and J ends lost 0 bases and 6 bases respectively, with 12 bases between them. This CDR3 contains 15 residues. This CDR3 is CASSLGYRVAGELFF. Written as DNA, the CDR3 is TGTGCCAGCAGCTTGGGATACAGGGTAGCCGGGGAGCTGTTTTTT.

The sample holds one count of this clone. This chain connects TRBV6-5 to TRBJ2-2, with a tentative D call TRBD2 (6 bases). The germline V and J ends were trimmed by 3 bases and 6 bases, with 17 bases remaining between them. CDR1 is MNHEY and CDR2 is SVGAGI in the germline V gene. This CDR3 has 16 amino acids. CDR3 in amino acids: CASSYVAGFLPGELFF. The DNA for the CDR3 is TGTGCCAGCAGTTATGTGGCGGGATTCTTGCCCGGGGAGCTGTTTTTT.

The chain recombines TRBV7-9 with TRBJ1-5; D is unclear. Germline lookup yields CDR1 SEHNR and CDR2 FQNEAQ (reference sequence). The CDR3 consists of 13 residues. V lost 1 base and J 5 bases, leaving 6 bases between the germline ends. CDR3 loop: CASSLGRDQPQHF. The CDR3 DNA is TGTGCCAGCAGCTTAGGACGGGATCAGCCCCAGCATTTT.

The V and J genes are TRBV14 and TRBJ2-7; no firm D call. V lost 2 bases and J lost 1, with 15 bases in between. The CDR3 is made up of 16 amino acids. Germline V lookup: CDR1 SGHDN, CDR2 FVKESK. The CDR3 loop is CASSQFHGKTSYEQYF. The CDR3 bases are TGTGCCAGCAGCCAATTCCACGGCAAAACTTCCTACGAGCAGTACTTC.

V gene TRBV5-1 combines with J gene TRBJ2-2; perhaps TRBD2 as D (6 bases). The CDR3 extends over 15 amino acids. Germline V lookup: CDR1 SGHRS, CDR2 YFSETQ. The V and J ends lost 4 bases and 7 bases respectively, with 17 bases between them. The CDR3 DNA reads as TGCGCCAGCAGCCGTACTAGCACGGGTAGCGGGGAGCTGTTTTTT. It codes for CASSRTSTGSGELFF.

The chain employs TRBV6-1 and TRBJ2-1, with 8 bases lining up with TRBD2. J was trimmed by 5 bases and V by 4 bases; bases with no gene match: 1. There are 13 residues in the CDR3. Germline CDR1 MNHNS, CDR2 SASEGT. CDR3 sequence: CASSVLADNEQFF. Here the CDR3 DNA reads TGTGCCAGCAGTGTACTAGCGGACAATGAGCAGTTCTTC.

This clone was counted once. The rearrangement joins TRBV27 to TRBJ2-7, with 9 bases identical to TRBD1. The germline CDR1 and CDR2 sequences are MNHEY and SMNVEV (reference sequence). There are 15 residues in the CDR3. The J segment lost 3 bases and the V segment lost 2 bases, leaving 5 bases of the junction unmatched. DNA for the CDR3: TGTGCCAGCAGTTTAACAGGGGGCGCCTTCTACGAGCAGTACTTC. It codes for CASSLTGGAFYEQYF.

The table lists this clone with a count of one. The rearrangement uses TRBV27 and TRBJ2-3, with D tentatively TRBD1 (6 bases). Germline CDR1 is MNHEY and CDR2 is SMNVEV (reference sequence). There are 13 residues in the CDR3. Trimming took 4 bases from V and 6 from J, leaving 11 bases between them. The CDR3 sequence is CASSYQGHDTQYF. CDR3 nucleotides: TGTGCCAGCAGTTACCAGGGGCACGATACGCAGTATTTT.

The rearrangement uses TRBV5-1 and TRBJ2-5; D gene ambiguous. The CDR3 sequence is 14 residues long. Germline-derived CDR1 and CDR2 are SGHRS and YFSETQ. V shed 6 bases and J shed 4 bases, with 16 bases lying between them. The CDR3 coding sequence is TGCGCCAGCACCATTTCGCCCGGGCCAGAGACCCAGTACTTC. Translated, it gives CASTISPGPETQYF.

This clone was seen a single time. The gene calls are TRBV19 and TRBJ2-3; 7 bases are a match to TRBD1. CDR3 length equals 16 residues. V lost 3 bases, J lost 2 bases, and 8 bases stayed unmatched. Per germline, CDR1 LNHDA and CDR2 SQIVND (reference sequence). The CDR3 is CASSIGVGTATDTQYF. The CDR3 region has the DNA TGTGCCAGTAGTATTGGGGTAGGGACAGCCACAGATACGCAGTATTTT.

The CDR3 DNA reads as TGTGCCAGCTCACTGGCGGATACGCAGTATTTT. Residues: CASSLADTQYF. The V and J genes are TRBV18 and TRBJ2-3; D remains unclear. CDR1 and CDR2 from the germline V gene are KGHSH and LQKENI. The CDR3 runs to 11 residues. V lost 4 bases and J 6 bases, leaving 5 bases between the germline ends.

The V and J genes are TRBV28 and TRBJ2-5; D tentatively fits TRBD1 or TRBD2 (6 bases each). V lost 6 bases and J lost 5, with 13 bases in between. Germline lookup yields CDR1 MDHEN and CDR2 SYDVKM. The CDR3 runs to 13 residues. Written as DNA, the CDR3 is TGTGCCAGCAGCCTTAGGGGGAGGGAGACCCAGTACTTC. Amino acid sequence: CASSLRGRETQYF.